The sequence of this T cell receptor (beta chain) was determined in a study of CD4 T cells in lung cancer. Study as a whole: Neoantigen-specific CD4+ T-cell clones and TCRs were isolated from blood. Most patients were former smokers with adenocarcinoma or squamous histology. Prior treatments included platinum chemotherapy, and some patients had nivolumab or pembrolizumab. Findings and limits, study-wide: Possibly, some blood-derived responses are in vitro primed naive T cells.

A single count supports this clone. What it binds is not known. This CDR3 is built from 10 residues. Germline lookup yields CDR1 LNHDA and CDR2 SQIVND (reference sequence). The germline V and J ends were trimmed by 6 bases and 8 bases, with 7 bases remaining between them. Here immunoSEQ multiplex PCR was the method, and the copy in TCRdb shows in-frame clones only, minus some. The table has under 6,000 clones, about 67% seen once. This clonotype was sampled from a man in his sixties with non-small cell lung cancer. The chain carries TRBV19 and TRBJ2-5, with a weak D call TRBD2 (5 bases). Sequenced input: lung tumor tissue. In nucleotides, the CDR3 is TGTGCCAGTAGCGGAGGAACCCAGTACTTC. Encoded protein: CASSGGTQYF.